The 9 T cell receptor beta chains reported below all come from one sample, sequenced in a study of cytomegalovirus exposure and HLA in healthy donors. PCR employed 60 Vbeta and 13 Jbeta primers. Only in-frame clones appear in the TCRdb table, and some are missing; sequencing was by immunoSEQ multiplex PCR. The table has about 160,000 clones, roughly 81% seen once; the top ten hold 13%. The specimen was PBMCs. These receptors were taken from a woman between 50 and 59 years old in good health and CMV-seronegative.

The chain couples TRBV7-2 to TRBJ2-7; 8 positions agree with TRBD1. Losses at the gene ends were 1 base for V and 2 bases for J; bases not matched to a gene: 4. Germline CDR1 reads SGHTA; CDR2 reads FQGNSA. This CDR3 spans 15 amino acids. In DNA form, the CDR3 reads TGTGCCAGCAGCTTAGGCTCGGACAGGGCCTACGAGCAGTACTTC. Protein product: CASSLGSDRAYEQYF.

V is TRBV10-3 and J is TRBJ2-1; maybe TRBD2 (5 bases). Germline-derived CDR1 and CDR2 are ENHRY and SYGVKD. Trimming shortened V by 1 base and J by 9 bases, and 7 bases separated the two germline ends. The CDR3 contains 12 residues. This CDR3 reads CAISELLGEQFF. DNA for the CDR3: TGTGCCATCAGTGAGTTACTAGGTGAGCAGTTCTTC.

The rearrangement joins TRBV10-3 to TRBJ2-3; unclear D gene. CDR1 and CDR2 (germline): ENHRY, SYGVKD. With 1 base removed from V and 8 bases from J, the gap between germline ends came to 7 bases. The CDR3 is made up of 12 amino acids. The CDR3 protein is CAISELESTQYF. The CDR3 nucleotides read TGTGCCATCAGTGAGTTGGAGTCTACGCAGTATTTT.

This chain connects TRBV28 to TRBJ2-5; possibly TRBD2 for D (6 bases). The CDR3 extends over 15 amino acids. Trimming removed 3 bases at V and 1 base at J, with 12 bases between. Per germline, CDR1 MDHEN and CDR2 SYDVKM. CDR3 sequence reads: CASSLGGGAQETQYF. Written as DNA, the CDR3 is TGTGCCAGCAGTTTGGGGGGTGGGGCCCAAGAGACCCAGTACTTC. The variable domain in full, with the rest retrieved from reference TRBV28 and TRBJ2-5, is DVKVTQSSRYLVKRTGEKVFLECVQDMDHENMFWYRQDPGLGLRLIYFSYDVKMKEKGDIPEGYSVSREKKERFSLILESASTNQTSMYLCASSLGGGAQETQYFGPGTRLLVL.

The sample holds one count of this clone. The gene calls are TRBV5-4 and TRBJ1-2; TRBD1 aligns across 10 bases. V dropped 5 bases and J dropped 6; count of bases not matched to a gene: 7. Germline CDR1 SGHNT, CDR2 YYREEE (reference sequence). This CDR3 has 14 residues. CDR3 residues: CASRRQGARDGYTF. The CDR3 DNA sequence: TGTGCCAGCAGAAGACAGGGGGCAAGAGATGGCTACACCTTC.

This clone was found once. V and J are TRBV5-1 and TRBJ2-3; 9 nucleotides match TRBD2. Trimming removed 3 bases from V and 9 bases from J; junction bases left unmatched: 14. CDR1 and CDR2 from the germline V gene are SGHRS and YFSETQ. CDR3 size: 16 residues. This chain's CDR3 is CASSYVAGAHSGTQYF. The CDR3 region has the DNA TGCGCCAGCAGCTATGTAGCGGGGGCCCACAGTGGGACGCAGTATTTT.

This chain joins TRBV4-2 and TRBJ1-2, with 7 bases that match TRBD1. The germline gives CDR1 LGHNA, CDR2 YNFKEQ. The CDR3 contains 16 residues. With 0 bases clipped from V and 6 bases from J, the junction kept 10 bases outside the gene matches. The CDR3 DNA reads TGTGCCAGCAGCCAAGATCCGGCAGGGGGAAGGAATGGCTACACCTTC. This encodes CASSQDPAGGRNGYTF.

J is TRBJ1-2 and V is TRBV9; 9 positions match TRBD1. Germline V gene lookup returns CDR1 SGDLS and CDR2 YYNGEE. The CDR3 spans 13 residues. Trimming removed 3 bases from V and 6 bases from J; junction bases left unmatched: 3. CDR3 residues: CASSAQGAHGYTF. For the CDR3, the DNA is TGTGCCAGCAGCGCACAGGGGGCTCATGGCTACACCTTC. Supplemented by reference TRBV9 and TRBJ1-2, the full variable domain reads DSGVTQTPKHLITATGQRVTLRCSPRSGDLSVYWYQQSLDQGLQFLIQYYNGEERAKGNILERFSAQQFPDLHSELNLSSLELGDSALYFCASSAQGAHGYTFGSGTRLTVV.

V is TRBV7-3 and J is TRBJ1-3; D perhaps matches TRBD1 (5 bases). The V gene lost 5 bases and the J gene lost 2 bases, with 13 bases spanning the gap. This CDR3 has 15 residues. The germline CDR1 and CDR2 sequences are SGHTA and FQGTGA. CDR3 bases: TGTGCCAGCAGCGCCGCGGGAGGGGCTGGAAACACCATATATTTT. Translated: CASSAAGGAGNTIYF.